The next 26 T cell receptor beta chains were all read from a single sample in a study of blood T cell repertoires in COVID-19. Assay: immunoSEQ multiplex PCR; the TCRdb copy retains only in-frame clones and omits some. The repertoire has some 350,000 clones, more than 80% of them found once; the top ten carry 0.9% to 1.1%. Specimen: PBMCs or T cells enriched from blood (not recorded which). These receptors were collected from a man aged 18 to 29 who had recovered from COVID-19.

This clone showed up just once. This chain links TRBV7-9 with TRBJ1-5; D uncertain. Germline V gene lookup returns CDR1 SEHNR and CDR2 FQNEAQ (reference sequence). The CDR3 spans 13 residues. V was trimmed by 3 bases and J by 4 bases, leaving 7 bases between them. Here the CDR3 reads CASSLADNQPQHF. The CDR3 DNA reads TGTGCCAGCAGCTTGGCCGATAATCAGCCCCAGCATTTT.

This clone came up a few times. J is TRBJ1-6 and V is TRBV6-5; D unresolved. Trimming pared 5 bases from V and 7 bases from J, leaving 9 bases between. The CDR3 covers 13 residues. Germline CDR1 reads MNHEY; CDR2 reads SVGAGI. DNA of the CDR3: TGTGCCAGCAGTACTGCGGGGAATTCACCCCTCCACTTT. Residues: CASSTAGNSPLHF.

The rearrangement joins TRBV5-4 to TRBJ2-7; D is unresolved. With 1 base removed from V and 6 bases from J, the gap between germline ends came to 5 bases. Per the germline V gene, CDR1 is SGHNT and CDR2 is YYREEE (reference sequence). The CDR3 loop spans 11 amino acids. CDR3 protein: CASSLHSEQYF. CDR3 nucleotides: TGTGCCAGCAGCTTGCACTCCGAGCAGTACTTC.

The chain has TRBV29-1 and TRBJ1-2; weak D call: TRBD1 (5 bases). The V and J ends lost 4 bases and 8 bases respectively, with 8 bases between them. The CDR3 contains 10 residues. CDR1 and CDR2 from the germline V gene are SQVTM and ANQGSEA. The CDR3 DNA sequence: TGCAGCGTTGCGGACACAGGCTACACCTTC. This translates into CSVADTGYTF.

V is TRBV19 and J is TRBJ2-3, with 7 bases identical to TRBD2. CDR1 and CDR2 from the germline V gene are LNHDA and SQIVND (reference sequence). Trimming cost V 7 bases and J 6 bases; bases outside gene matches: 4. CDR3 length equals 12 residues. The CDR3 DNA follows: TGTGCCAGTAACCAGGGAGGGGATACGCAGTATTTT. It codes for CASNQGGDTQYF.

This chain connects TRBV5-5 to TRBJ1-2; a weak D match, TRBD1 (5 bases). The V gene lost 2 bases and the J gene lost 7 bases, with 12 bases spanning the gap. CDR3 length equals 13 residues. Germline V lookup: CDR1 SGHKS, CDR2 YYEKEE (reference sequence). CDR3 amino acids: CASSFGAEAGYTF. The CDR3 region has the DNA TGTGCCAGCAGCTTTGGGGCCGAAGCTGGCTACACCTTC.

The count of this clone is one. The rearrangement links TRBV19 to TRBJ1-1, with TRBD1 as a possible D gene (5 bases). The CDR3 consists of 14 residues. Germline values: CDR1 LNHDA, CDR2 SQIVND (reference sequence). The V end was cut by 7 bases, the J end by 4 bases, with 16 bases between. The CDR3 reads CASTLGRGSTEAFF. CDR3 nucleotide sequence: TGTGCCAGTACCCTGGGAAGGGGAAGCACTGAAGCTTTCTTT.

The chain links TRBV7-3 to TRBJ2-5; possible D gene TRBD1, 5 bases. The CDR3 is 14 amino acids. Looked up from germline, CDR1 is SGHTA and CDR2 is FQGTGA. V shed 5 bases and J shed 1 base, with 11 bases lying between them. CDR3 bases: TGTGCCAGCAGCCAAACAGGAATCCAAGAGACCCAGTACTTC. It encodes CASSQTGIQETQYF.

V gene TRBV4-3 combines with J gene TRBJ1-2; maybe TRBD1 (6 bases). V dropped 0 bases and J dropped 7 bases, with 24 bases sitting between them. CDR1 is LGHNA and CDR2 is YSLEER in the germline V gene. The CDR3 is made up of 18 amino acids. CDR3 amino acids: CASSQDLGGLGFIGGYTF. The CDR3 nucleotides are TGCGCCAGCAGCCAAGATCTCGGGGGGCTGGGGTTCATAGGTGGCTACACCTTC.

The chain joins TRBV5-1 to TRBJ2-5; TRBD1 might be the D (6 bases). The germline V gene encodes CDR1 SGHRS and CDR2 YFSETQ. The CDR3 runs to 15 residues. V was pared by 2 bases and J by 4 bases, with 15 bases between. Here the CDR3 reads CASSLRPGAPETQYF. The CDR3 DNA is TGCGCCAGCAGCTTACGGCCAGGGGCTCCAGAGACCCAGTACTTC.

The genes are TRBV5-1 and TRBJ1-1, with D unresolved. CDR1 is SGHRS, CDR2 YFSETQ, per germline. The CDR3 runs to 14 residues. The V and J ends lost 4 bases and 1 base respectively, with 11 bases between them. The CDR3 loop reads CASSTQPGNTEAFF. In DNA form, the CDR3 reads TGCGCCAGCAGCACCCAGCCAGGGAACACTGAAGCTTTCTTT. The full variable domain, in which reference TRBV5-1 and TRBJ1-1 provide the parts outside the CDR3, is KAGVTQTPRYLIKTRGQQVTLSCSPISGHRSVSWYQQTPGQGLQFLFEYFSETQRNKGNFPGRFSGRQFSNSRSEMNVSTLELGDSALYLCASSTQPGNTEAFFGQGTRLTVV.

The chain links TRBV5-1 to TRBJ1-5; D call uncertain. Germline V gene sequence: CDR1 SGHRS, CDR2 YFSETQ. Trimming left V 0 bases short and J 0 bases short, with 13 bases between. The CDR3 extends over 17 amino acids. The CDR3 protein is CASSLGAGSDSNQPQHF. The CDR3 DNA reads as TGCGCCAGCAGCTTGGGGGCGGGCAGCGATAGCAATCAGCCCCAGCATTTT.

The rearrangement joins TRBV5-1 to TRBJ2-7; 13 bases line up with TRBD2. The length of the CDR3 is 15 residues. Germline-derived CDR1 and CDR2 are SGHRS and YFSETQ. The ends lost 4 bases at V and 2 bases at J; junction bases unmatched: 3. The CDR3 region has the DNA TGCGCCAGCAGCGACGGGACTAGCGGGACCTACGAGCAGTACTTC. Translation: CASSDGTSGTYEQYF.

The CDR3 reads CASSFRTGGVNSPLHF. The CDR3, as DNA: TGTGCCAGCAGTTTCCGGACAGGTGGGGTTAATTCACCCCTCCACTTT. The J gene is TRBJ1-6, the V gene TRBV27; 7 nucleotides line up with TRBD1. V lost 3 bases, J lost 6 bases, and 8 bases stayed unmatched. CDR1 and CDR2 (germline): MNHEY, SMNVEV (reference sequence). CDR3 length equals 16 residues.

This chain links TRBV29-1 with TRBJ2-1; D is ambiguous. The ends were cut back, 7 bases at V and 9 bases at J, with 10 bases in the middle. The CDR3 is 10 residues long. Looked up from germline, CDR1 is SQVTM and CDR2 is ANQGSEA. In DNA, the CDR3 is TGCAGCGGCGTTGGTAGTGAGCAGTTCTTC. Encoded protein: CSGVGSEQFF.

The chain has TRBV27 and TRBJ2-3, with TRBD1 matching over 10 bases. CDR3 size: 14 residues. Germline lookup yields CDR1 MNHEY and CDR2 SMNVEV (reference sequence). J was trimmed by 5 bases and V by 5 bases; bases with no gene match: 4. CDR3 coding DNA: TGTGCCAGCAGTCACCGGGACAGGGGAGATACGCAGTATTTT. Its protein is CASSHRDRGDTQYF.

DNA of the CDR3: TGCGCCAGCAGCTTGGTTGGGGGCCTATCTAATGAAAAACTGTTTTTT. Translation gives CASSLVGGLSNEKLFF. The rearrangement joins TRBV5-1 to TRBJ1-4; the D gene is possibly TRBD1 (6 bases). This CDR3 is 16 amino acids long. From germline, CDR1 is SGHRS and CDR2 YFSETQ. V dropped 0 bases and J dropped 3 bases, with 12 bases sitting between them. The whole variable domain, remainder taken from reference TRBV5-1 and TRBJ1-4, is KAGVTQTPRYLIKTRGQQVTLSCSPISGHRSVSWYQQTPGQGLQFLFEYFSETQRNKGNFPGRFSGRQFSNSRSEMNVSTLELGDSALYLCASSLVGGLSNEKLFFGSGTQLSVL.

J is TRBJ2-2 and V is TRBV7-8, with TRBD2 matching 7 bases. The CDR3 has 17 amino acids. V lost 2 bases and J lost 4; bases outside the gene matches: 10. The germline V gene encodes CDR1 SGHVS and CDR2 FQNEAQ. As DNA, the CDR3 is TGTGCCAGCAGCTTAAAACGGCGGGGGTCGGCCACCGGGGAGCTGTTTTTT. It is translated as CASSLKRRGSATGELFF.

J is TRBJ2-3 and V is TRBV28, with D possibly matching TRBD2 (6 bases). Germline assignment: CDR1 MDHEN and CDR2 SYDVKM. The CDR3 covers 14 residues. V gave up 7 bases and J gave up 5 bases, with 16 bases separating them. The CDR3 DNA reads as TGTGCCAGCACGGCTAGCAGGAGGGGAGATACGCAGTATTTT. It translates to CASTASRRGDTQYF. The entire variable domain, with the rest obtained from reference TRBV28 and TRBJ2-3, is as follows: DVKVTQSSRYLVKRTGEKVFLECVQDMDHENMFWYRQDPGLGLRLIYFSYDVKMKEKGDIPEGYSVSREKKERFSLILESASTNQTSMYLCASTASRRGDTQYFGPGTRLTVL.

This chain connects TRBV5-1 to TRBJ1-4; TRBD1 matches 7 bases. Germline CDR1 and CDR2: SGHRS and YFSETQ. The V gene end was trimmed by 4 bases and the J gene end by 5 bases; junction bases not matched to a gene: 11. The CDR3 is made up of 16 amino acids. The DNA for the CDR3 is TGCGCCAGCAGCACACAGGGGTCGTCGGTGAATGAAAAACTGTTTTTT. Its translation is CASSTQGSSVNEKLFF.

The chain carries TRBV11-2 and TRBJ2-7; D perhaps matches TRBD2 (5 bases). Germline V gene data show CDR1 as SGHAT and CDR2 as FQNNGV. The CDR3 runs to 13 residues. V was pared by 2 bases and J by 3 bases, with 8 bases between. For the CDR3, the DNA is TGTGCCAGCAGCTTACCGGGGATCTACGAGCAGTACTTC. It translates to CASSLPGIYEQYF.

The chain uses TRBV9 and TRBJ2-5; TRBD2 aligns across 11 bases. This CDR3 has 18 residues. Germline V CDR1 and CDR2: SGDLS, YYNGEE. The V segment lost 2 bases and the J segment 2 bases; nucleotides outside the gene matches: 11. The CDR3 DNA reads TGTGCCAGCAGCGTCCTAGCGGGAGGCCACCGGAAACAAGAGACCCAGTACTTC. As protein: CASSVLAGGHRKQETQYF.

Concerning this clone: The same CDR3 is also encoded by other DNA sequences in this sample. This chain joins TRBV27 and TRBJ1-1, with 7 bases matching TRBD1. This CDR3 is built from 14 residues. The germline V gene has CDR1 MNHEY and CDR2 SMNVEV (reference sequence). With V trimmed by 6 bases and J by 2 bases, 6 bases remained unmatched. The chain's CDR3 is CASRRTGANTEAFF. CDR3 DNA sequence: TGTGCCAGCAGACGAACAGGGGCCAACACTGAAGCTTTCTTT.

The genes are TRBV6-5 and TRBJ2-5; D gene ambiguous. Germline-derived CDR1 and CDR2 are MNHEY and SVGAGI. The CDR3 sequence is 11 residues long. CDR3 loop: CTVWRQETQYF. CDR3 DNA: TGTACCGTCTGGCGGCAAGAGACCCAGTACTTC.

V gene TRBV7-6 combines with J gene TRBJ1-6, with 10 bases that match TRBD1. Losses at the gene ends were 6 bases for V and 6 bases for J; bases not matched to a gene: 5. The CDR3 is 15 amino acids. CDR1 and CDR2 (germline): SGHVS, FNYEAQ. The CDR3 sequence: CASSPGTGANSPLHF. Here the CDR3 DNA reads TGTGCCAGCAGTCCAGGGACAGGGGCTAATTCACCCCTCCACTTT.

This clone was observed a few times. The genes are TRBV24-1 and TRBJ2-3; perhaps TRBD2 as D (5 bases). Germline lookup yields CDR1 KGHDR and CDR2 SFDVKD. Trimming shortened V by 3 bases and J by 2 bases, and 11 bases separated the two germline ends. This CDR3 spans 15 amino acids. The CDR3 region has the DNA TGTGCCACCAGTGATAGCGGAAATCCCACAGATACGCAGTATTTT. Its protein product is CATSDSGNPTDTQYF.